This is a list of T cell receptor beta chains from one sample in a study. TCRdb analysed the 5' RACE reads with MiXCR anew, one entry per CDR3 protein. The table shows over 25,000 distinct CDR3 sequences, with approximately 30% occurring only once. Sequenced sample: naive CD4+ T cells sorted from a lymph node. Source of these receptors: a female donor with breast cancer. The conserved cysteine and the conserved F or W are not part of the CDR3 here.

J gene,V gene,CDR3 protein
TRBJ2-1,TRBV5-8,ASSLARGDEQF
TRBJ1-3,TRBV2,ASTEDMGNTIY
TRBJ1-4,TRBV5-1,ASSLGDTNEKLF
TRBJ2-3,TRBV27,ASKVRSTDTQY
TRBJ2-2,TRBV7-9,ASRVTSGSGELF
TRBJ2-6,TRBV7-6,ASSIRPGSGANVLT
TRBJ2-1,TRBV18,ASSPSHTYNEQF
TRBJ1-1,TRBV6-6,ASSYGNKMLVNTEAF
TRBJ2-1,TRBV5-1,ASSIDRGDEQF
TRBJ2-2,TRBV6-6,ASSVQGTTGELF
TRBJ2-1,TRBV7-9,ASSPGLAGPPPYNEQF
TRBJ1-5,TRBV12-3/TRBV12-4,ASGPSRPKIVEPQH
TRBJ1-2,TRBV12-3/TRBV12-4,ASSLPTGSYGYT
TRBJ2-1,TRBV10-1,ASSESYNRERSNEQF
TRBJ2-7,TRBV3-1,ASSSLGLGVYEQY
TRBJ2-1,TRBV6-5,ASSLGPNNEQF
TRBJ1-5,TRBV4-2,ASSQDNTVRGPQH